This T cell receptor (beta chain) was captured in a study of T cell repertoires in cytomegalovirus infection. For the study at large: From public TCR beta signatures came an indication of both CMV infection and matching HLA type. Study results and limitations: The cumulative frequency of public TCR beta families identified carriers of CMV plus the relevant HLA. Ex vivo, HLA-C-restricted CMV-specific TCR beta clonotypes prevailed over the rest of the response.

TCRdb recomputed calls from the reads with MiXCR, one row per CDR3 protein. This sample has 450,000 to 650,000 distinct CDR3 sequences, with around a quarter found just once. The germline gives CDR1 SGHAT, CDR2 FQNNGV. The CDR3 runs to 16 residues. Trimming took off 5 bases at V and 3 bases at J, with 19 bases between the two ends. About this clonotype: Its antigen is unidentified.

The sample comprised PBMCs. The clonotype originates from a human donor in good health (CMV status not recorded). Some clones in this sample may be carry-over from other donors' samples. The chain couples TRBV11-2 to TRBJ1-1; D call uncertain. CDR3 protein: CASSHYRGPRDTEAFF. In DNA, the CDR3 is TGTGCCAGCAGCCATTACCGTGGGCCTCGGGACACTGAAGCTTTCTTT.